This TCR beta chain was observed in a study of blood T cell repertoires in COVID-19. Overall study: Samples representing acute and convalescent COVID-19 were sourced from the United States, Italy and Spain. The analysed material was cDNA or gDNA that came from T cells, B-cell-depleted T cells, or PBMCs.

The CDR3 contains 12 residues. Germline CDR1 is GTSNPN and CDR2 is SVGIG (reference sequence). V was clipped by 3 bases and J by 6 bases, with 9 bases between them. Seattle participants joined during active infection and were tracked over time. In the source study's methods: Counts of nucleated cells, estimated from reference gene primer amplification, were obtained. Libraries were prepared by immunoSEQ multiplex PCR; TCRdb keeps only in-frame clonotypes and omits some of them. That table gives V, J and clone size, and the DNA gave D and trimming. The sample yields some 300,000 clones, 86% seen once. The clonotype was recovered from a woman aged 65 to 85 with COVID-19, enrolled during active disease. Sample: peripheral blood. V usage is TRBV30 and J usage is TRBJ1-5, with D possibly being TRBD1 (5 bases). DNA of the CDR3: TGTGCCTGGAGCGCTACAGGTCAGCCCCAGCATTTT. This translates into CAWSATGQPQHF.